A selection of T cell receptor beta chains follows, all from one sample in a study of glioma-infiltrating T cells after dendritic cell vaccination. Here immunoSEQ multiplex PCR was the method, and the copy in TCRdb shows in-frame clones only, minus some. The repertoire includes about 49,000 clones, 85% to 90% of them detected once, and roughly 10% sits in the top ten. Sample: blood, taken before dendritic cell vaccination. All receptors derive from a human donor with glioblastoma. Both conserved end residues are part of each CDR3. D genes are given only for firm matches. A row's size may be missing; if present it is once, few, many or a size class.

D gene,clone size,J gene,V gene,CDR3 protein,CDR3 DNA
TRBD1,once,TRBJ1-1,TRBV7-2,CASSSLGGGGRRDTEAFF,TGTGCCAGCAGCTCCCTCGGAGGAGGGGGCCGGAGAGACACTGAAGCTTTCTTT
TRBD2,few,TRBJ2-3,TRBV11-2,CASSLDLAADTQYF,TGTGCCAGCAGCTTAGACCTAGCGGCAGATACGCAGTATTTT
TRBD2,-,TRBJ2-1,TRBV27,CASSFVGLEYNEQFF,TGTGCCAGCAGTTTCGTTGGACTAGAGTACAATGAGCAGTTCTTC
TRBD1,-,TRBJ2-1,TRBV14,CASSPDRLSYNEQFF,TGTGCCAGCAGCCCGGACAGGCTATCCTACAATGAGCAGTTCTTC
-,few,TRBJ2-7,TRBV7-8,CASSRSESSYEQYF,TGTGCCAGCAGCCGTAGCGAGAGCTCCTACGAGCAGTACTTC
TRBD1,few,TRBJ2-5,TRBV7-2,CASSLVDRAQETQYF,TGTGCCAGCAGCTTAGTGGACAGGGCCCAAGAGACCCAGTACTTC
-,once,TRBJ1-5,TRBV7-9,CASSFTGSQPQHF,TGTGCCAGCAGCTTTACAGGGTCGCAGCCCCAGCATTTT
-,-,TRBJ1-3,TRBV5-1,CASSLDSRGNTIYF,TGCGCCAGCAGCTTAGACTCGAGGGGAAACACCATATATTTT
TRBD1,-,TRBJ1-6,TRBV7-2,CASSQTGTGGFNSPLHF,TGTGCCAGCAGCCAGACCGGGACAGGGGGCTTTAATTCCCCCCTCCACTTT
-,-,TRBJ1-2,TRBV5-8,CASSLESGLYGYTF,TGTGCCAGCAGCTTGGAGTCGGGACTTTATGGCTACACCTTC
TRBD1,-,TRBJ2-7,TRBV5-4,CASSAGQVTYEQYF,TGTGCCAGCAGCGCCGGACAGGTGACCTACGAGCAGTACTTC
-,-,TRBJ2-2,TRBV27,CASSRGQHNTGELFF,TGTGCCAGCAGCCGAGGACAGCATAACACCGGGGAGCTGTTTTTT
-,-,TRBJ2-2,TRBV19,CASRTQWLGELFF,TGTGCCAGTAGAACACAGTGGCTCGGGGAGCTGTTTTTT
-,-,TRBJ1-2,TRBV27,CASSLLQIYGYTF,TGTGCCAGCAGTTTATTGCAGATCTATGGCTACACCTTC
-,-,TRBJ1-6,TRBV6-1,CASSEGGRGRPYNSPLHF,TGTGCCAGCAGTGAGGGCGGAAGGGGCAGACCCTATAATTCACCCCTCCACTTT
TRBD1,-,TRBJ1-2,TRBV4-2,CASSQDQQGNGYTF,TGTGCCAGCAGCCAAGATCAACAGGGGAACGGCTACACCTTC
-,-,TRBJ2-6,TRBV14,CASSHTISGANVLTF,TGTGCCAGCAGCCATACAATTTCTGGGGCCAACGTCCTGACTTTC
-,-,TRBJ2-7,TRBV5-4,CASSLPHSYEQYF,TGTGCCAGCAGCTTGCCCCACTCCTACGAGCAGTACTTC